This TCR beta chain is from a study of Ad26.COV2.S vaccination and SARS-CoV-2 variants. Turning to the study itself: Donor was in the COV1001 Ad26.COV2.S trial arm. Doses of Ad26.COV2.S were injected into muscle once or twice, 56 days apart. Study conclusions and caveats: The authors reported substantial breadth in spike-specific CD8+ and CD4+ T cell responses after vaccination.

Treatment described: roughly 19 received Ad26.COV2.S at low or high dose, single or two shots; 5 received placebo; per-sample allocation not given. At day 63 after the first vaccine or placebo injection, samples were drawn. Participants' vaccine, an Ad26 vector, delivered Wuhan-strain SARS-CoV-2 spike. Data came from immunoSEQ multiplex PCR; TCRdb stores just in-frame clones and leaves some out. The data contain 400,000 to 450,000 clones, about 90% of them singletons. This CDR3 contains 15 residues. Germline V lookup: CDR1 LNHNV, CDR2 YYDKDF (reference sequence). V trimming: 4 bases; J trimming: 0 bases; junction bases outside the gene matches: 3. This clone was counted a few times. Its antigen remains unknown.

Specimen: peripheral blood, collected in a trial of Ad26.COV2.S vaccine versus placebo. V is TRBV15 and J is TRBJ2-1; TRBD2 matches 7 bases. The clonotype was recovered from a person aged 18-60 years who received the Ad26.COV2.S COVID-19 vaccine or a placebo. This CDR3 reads CATSKAGSSYNEQFF. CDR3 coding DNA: TGTGCCACCAGCAAAGCGGGGAGCTCCTACAATGAGCAGTTCTTC.